This record concerns one T cell receptor beta chain sequence. As yet, its antigen is unknown. At one end the junction does not follow the germline gene, possibly because of a read error. A minimum of 5 micrograms of total RNA was extracted per sample. The data belong to a study of blood T cells in healthy people across ages. Overall study results and limits: Older individuals had lower TCR beta diversity per million T cells (the decline was roughly linear).

It was with a sample-barcoded 5' primer and a J-beta primer mix that a second PCR of about 7 to 12 cycles was run. Each single sample gave us at least 2.5 million CDR3-containing paired-end reads. TCRdb re-called the 5' RACE reads through MiXCR, storing one row per CDR3 protein. The table lists some 1.6 million distinct CDR3 sequences, approximately 32% of them singletons, with 10% to 12% in the top ten. The germline V gene encodes CDR1 MNHNS and CDR2 SASEGT. The CDR3 has 18 amino acids. Sequencing was done on a sample of blood. The chain is built from TRBV6-1 and TRBJ1-5, with 10 bases that match TRBD1. The TCR comes from a woman aged 25 to 39 in good health. For the CDR3, the DNA is TGTGCCAGCAGAGCCTCGGACAGGGGGACTATTGGCAATCAGTCCCAGCATTTT. Encoded protein: CASRASDRGTIGNQSQHF.